A selection of T cell receptor beta chains follows, all from one sample in a study of T cells in tuberculosis. Produced via immunoSEQ multiplex PCR; TCRdb's table is partial and in-frame only. Of tens of thousands of clones in the sample, around 85% were seen once. Sequenced here: PBMCs, sampled at tuberculosis diagnosis. Receptor source: an adult with tuberculosis. Each CDR3 is given with its conserved first and last residue. Fields, in order: clone size, D gene, J gene, V gene, CDR3 protein, CDR3 DNA. D genes are given only for firm matches. The size of a clone is reported for some rows only, either as once, few or many, or as a class for expanded clones.

. | . | TRBJ2-1 | TRBV4-3 | CASSQDPTRSSYNEQFF | TGCGCCAGCAGCCAAGATCCGACACGAAGCTCCTACAATGAGCAGTTCTTC
. | TRBD1 | TRBJ2-5 | TRBV4-1 | CASSQRGTGMGQETQYF | TGCGCCAGCAGCCAAAGGGGGACAGGGATGGGGCAAGAGACCCAGTACTTC
. | TRBD1 | TRBJ2-7 | TRBV18 | CASSPRTGGRDEQYF | TGTGCCAGCTCACCCAGAACAGGGGGCAGGGACGAGCAGTACTTC
. | TRBD1 | TRBJ2-5 | TRBV5-1 | CASSRLDRDGTQYF | TGCGCCAGCAGCCGGCTGGACAGGGACGGGACCCAGTACTTC
medium-sized | . | TRBJ2-2 | TRBV29-1 | CSVGDGGRDTGELFF | TGCAGCGTCGGTGACGGCGGGCGAGACACCGGGGAGCTGTTTTTT
. | TRBD1 | TRBJ1-2 | TRBV7-9 | CASSLGRQGARGYTF | TGTGCCAGCAGCTTGGGTCGGCAGGGGGCTCGAGGCTACACCTTC
once | . | TRBJ1-5 | TRBV10-3 | CAISEPEGPNQPQHF | TGTGCCATCAGTGAGCCAGAGGGTCCCAATCAGCCCCAGCATTTT
few | . | TRBJ1-1 | TRBV19 | CASSMVNGAEAFF | TGTGCCAGTAGTATGGTTAACGGGGCTGAAGCTTTCTTT
. | TRBD2 | TRBJ2-5 | TRBV4-1 | CASSWTSGSGEETQYF | TGCGCCAGCAGCTGGACTAGCGGGAGTGGTGAAGAGACCCAGTACTTC
. | . | TRBJ2-7 | TRBV7-2 | CASSLVASYEQYF | TGTGCCAGCAGCTTGGTCGCGTCCTACGAGCAGTACTTC
. | . | TRBJ1-5 | TRBV5-1 | CASSSGLEHQPQHF | TGCGCCAGCAGCTCCGGACTGGAACATCAGCCCCAGCATTTT
. | . | TRBJ1-6 | TRBV7-8 | CASSPNPGDYNSPLHF | TGTGCCAGCAGCCCGAACCCAGGGGACTATAATTCACCCCTCCACTTT
once | TRBD1 | TRBJ1-2 | TRBV6-5 | CASSRDRTFYGYTF | TGTGCCAGCAGTCGGGACAGGACCTTCTATGGCTACACCTTC
. | TRBD2 | TRBJ2-1 | TRBV6-5 | CASKERGYNEQFF | TGTGCCAGCAAGGAGCGGGGGTACAATGAGCAGTTCTTC
. | . | TRBJ2-3 | TRBV9 | CASSVEGFRTDTQYF | TGTGCCAGCAGCGTAGAGGGGTTTCGCACAGATACGCAGTATTTT
. | TRBD1 | TRBJ2-5 | TRBV30 | CAWRDRGPETQYF | TGTGCCTGGAGGGACAGGGGGCCGGAGACCCAGTACTTC
. | . | TRBJ1-1 | TRBV4-3 | CASSHLTLSTEAFF | TGCGCCAGCAGCCATCTTACCTTGAGCACTGAAGCTTTCTTT
. | . | TRBJ1-2 | TRBV30 | CAWSKERVSEYGYTF | TGTGCCTGGAGTAAGGAGAGGGTTTCGGAATATGGCTACACCTTC
. | TRBD1 | TRBJ2-7 | TRBV2 | CASRGTGLDEDF | TGTGCCAGCAGAGGGACAGGGCTTGATGAGGACTTC
few | . | TRBJ2-7 | TRBV29-1 | CSVGADYEQYF | TGCAGCGTGGGGGCAGACTACGAGCAGTACTTC
. | TRBD1 | TRBJ1-5 | TRBV7-9 | CASSFQGEAPQHF | TGTGCCAGCAGCTTTCAGGGGGAAGCGCCCCAGCATTTT
. | TRBD1 | TRBJ1-4 | TRBV4-1 | CASSQITGRTGEKLFF | TGCGCCAGCAGCCAAATAACAGGGAGGACAGGAGAAAAACTGTTTTTT
. | . | TRBJ2-6 | TRBV5-4 | CASSLGVSGANVLTF | TGTGCCAGCAGCTTGGGCGTCTCTGGGGCCAACGTCCTGACTTTC
. | TRBD1 | TRBJ2-1 | TRBV10-2 | CASSEIPDRVGIGEQFF | TGCGCCAGCAGTGAGATTCCGGACAGGGTGGGTATCGGTGAGCAGTTCTTC
. | . | TRBJ2-5 | TRBV14 | CASSHGGTVQETQYF | TGTGCCAGCAGCCACGGAGGGACAGTACAAGAGACCCAGTACTTC
. | TRBD1 | TRBJ1-2 | TRBV5-1 | CASSPGGKNYGYTF | TGCGCCAGCAGCCCAGGGGGCAAAAACTATGGCTACACCTTC
few | . | TRBJ1-5 | TRBV6-5 | CASSDAGYNQPQHF | TGTGCCAGCAGCGACGCAGGTTACAATCAGCCCCAGCATTTT
. | . | TRBJ1-6 | TRBV7-2 | CASSVGQTYYNSPLHF | TGTGCCAGCAGCGTTGGACAGACTTATTATAATTCACCCCTCCACTTT
. | . | TRBJ2-3 | TRBV14 | CASSQAGGLKDTQYF | TGTGCCAGCAGCCAAGCGGGGGGCCTGAAAGATACGCAGTATTTT
. | . | TRBJ1-2 | TRBV19 | CASQPDRGTYGYTF | TGTGCCAGCCAGCCTGATCGGGGGACCTATGGCTACACCTTC
. | . | TRBJ2-3 | TRBV19 | CASSIDRGDTQYF | TGTGCCAGTAGTATAGACAGGGGTGATACGCAGTATTTT
. | . | TRBJ2-5 | TRBV6-1 | CASNPGAEETQYF | TGTGCCAGCAATCCAGGGGCTGAGGAGACCCAGTACTTC
. | TRBD1 | TRBJ2-1 | TRBV2 | CASRDRAYNEQFF | TGTGCCAGCCGGGACAGGGCGTACAATGAGCAGTTCTTC
. | TRBD2 | TRBJ2-7 | TRBV19 | CASTSREALYEQYF | TGTGCCAGTACGTCGCGGGAGGCTTTGTACGAGCAGTACTTC
. | . | TRBJ2-2 | TRBV5-1 | CASTQESGNTGELFF | TGCGCCAGTACGCAGGAGAGCGGCAACACCGGGGAGCTGTTTTTT
. | . | TRBJ2-7 | TRBV7-9 | CASSLSGELDEQYF | TGTGCCAGCAGCTTAAGCGGAGAGTTGGACGAGCAGTACTTC
large | . | TRBJ1-5 | TRBV2 | CASSGGGGRSNQPQHF | TGTGCCAGCAGTGGTGGCGGGGGCCGGAGCAATCAGCCCCAGCATTTT
. | . | TRBJ1-4 | TRBV19 | CASRMTGEDEKLFF | TGTGCCAGTAGGATGACAGGAGAGGATGAAAAACTGTTTTTT
. | . | TRBJ1-1 | TRBV2 | CASRETRTLGTEAFF | TGTGCCAGCAGAGAAACCAGGACTCTTGGGACTGAAGCTTTCTTT
once | TRBD2 | TRBJ2-5 | TRBV6-5 | CASSGADGRAETQYF | TGTGCCAGCAGTGGGGCTGACGGGAGGGCAGAGACCCAGTACTTC
. | . | TRBJ2-6 | TRBV6-1 | CASSEEGAGANVLTF | TGTGCCAGCAGTGAAGAGGGGGCTGGGGCCAACGTCCTGACTTTC
. | . | TRBJ1-2 | TRBV29-1 | CSAWRGGYTF | TGCAGCGCATGGAGAGGTGGCTACACCTTC
. | TRBD1 | TRBJ2-3 | TRBV14 | CASSSGTGGPDTQYF | TGTGCCAGCAGCTCCGGGACAGGGGGCCCAGATACGCAGTATTTT
. | . | TRBJ2-7 | TRBV7-2 | CASSSGIYEQYF | TGTGCCAGCAGCTCGGGAATCTACGAGCAGTACTTC
. | TRBD2 | TRBJ2-7 | TRBV29-1 | CSVKRLAGYEQYF | TGCAGCGTTAAGCGGCTAGCGGGGTACGAGCAGTACTTC
. | TRBD1 | TRBJ1-2 | TRBV28 | CAITDRGEGGYTF | TGTGCCATAACGGACAGGGGCGAAGGAGGCTACACCTTC
. | . | TRBJ2-1 | TRBV9 | CASSVLTGSSYNEQFF | TGTGCCAGCAGCGTATTGACAGGAAGCTCCTACAATGAGCAGTTCTTC
few | . | TRBJ1-2 | TRBV19 | CASSPQGDIYYGYTF | TGTGCCAGTAGTCCGCAAGGCGACATATACTATGGCTACACCTTC
. | TRBD1 | TRBJ1-2 | TRBV6-5 | CASSYSPGQGILDTF | TGTGCCAGCAGTTACTCCCCAGGACAGGGGATATTGGACACCTTC
. | . | TRBJ2-7 | TRBV19 | CASSISGAAYEQYF | TGTGCCAGTAGTATATCAGGGGCAGCCTACGAGCAGTACTTC
. | TRBD2 | TRBJ2-7 | TRBV11-2 | CASSLDGGSSYEQYF | TGTGCCAGCAGCTTAGATGGCGGGAGCTCCTACGAGCAGTACTTC
once | . | TRBJ1-4 | TRBV6-6 | CASSYSSVSNEKLFF | TGTGCCAGCAGTTACTCTTCAGTATCTAATGAAAAACTGTTTTTT